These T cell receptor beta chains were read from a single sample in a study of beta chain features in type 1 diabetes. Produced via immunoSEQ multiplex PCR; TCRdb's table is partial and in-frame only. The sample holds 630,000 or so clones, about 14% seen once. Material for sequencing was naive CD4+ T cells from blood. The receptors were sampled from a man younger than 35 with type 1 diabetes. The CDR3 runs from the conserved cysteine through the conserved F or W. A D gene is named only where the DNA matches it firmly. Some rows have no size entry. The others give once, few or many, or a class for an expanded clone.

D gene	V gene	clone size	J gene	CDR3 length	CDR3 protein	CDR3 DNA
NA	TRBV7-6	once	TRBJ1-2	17	CASSLRDTQLANYGYTF	TGTGCCAGCAGCTTACGCGACACCCAATTAGCTAACTATGGCTACACCTTC
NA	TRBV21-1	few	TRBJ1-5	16	CASSKTPGRLNQPQHF	TGTGCCAGCAGCAAAACCCCGGGACGCTTAAATCAGCCCCAGCATTTT
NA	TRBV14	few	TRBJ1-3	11	CASQGGNTIYF	TGTGCCAGCCAGGGAGGAAACACCATATATTTT
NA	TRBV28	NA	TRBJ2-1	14	CASSLDHSYNEQFF	TGTGCCAGCAGTTTAGACCACTCCTACAATGAGCAGTTCTTC
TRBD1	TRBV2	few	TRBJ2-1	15	CASSEVTGTSYEQFF	TGTGCCAGCAGTGAAGTGACAGGGACCTCCTATGAGCAGTTCTTC
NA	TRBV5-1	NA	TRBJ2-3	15	CASSGGDRTTDTQYF	TGCGCCAGCAGCGGAGGGGACCGAACCACAGATACGCAGTATTTT
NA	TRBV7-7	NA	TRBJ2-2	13	CASSFGGTGELFF	TGTGCTAGCAGCTTTGGGGGAACCGGGGAGCTGTTTTTT
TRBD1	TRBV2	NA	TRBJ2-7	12	CASRGGAYEQYF	TGTGCCAGCAGAGGGGGCGCCTACGAGCAGTACTTC
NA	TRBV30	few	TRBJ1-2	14	CAWSVQYLNYGYTF	TGTGCCTGGAGTGTACAGTACCTAAACTATGGCTACACCTTC
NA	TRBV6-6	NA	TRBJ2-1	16	CASSYSQDRLGNEQFF	TGTGCCAGCAGTTACTCGCAGGACCGTTTGGGGAATGAGCAGTTCTTC
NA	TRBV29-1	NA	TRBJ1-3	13	CSAQAHSGNTIYF	TGCAGCGCTCAGGCCCACTCTGGAAACACCATATATTTT
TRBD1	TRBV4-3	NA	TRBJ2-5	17	CASSQRDRGTSQETQYF	TGCGCCAGCAGCCAACGGGACAGGGGGACCAGCCAAGAGACCCAGTACTTC
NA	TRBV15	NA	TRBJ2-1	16	CATSRGISETYNEQFF	TGTGCCACCAGCAGAGGGATTAGCGAGACCTACAATGAGCAGTTCTTC
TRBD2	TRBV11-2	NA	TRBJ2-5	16	CASSQGLAGELETQYF	TGTGCCAGCAGCCAGGGACTAGCGGGAGAGCTGGAGACCCAGTACTTC
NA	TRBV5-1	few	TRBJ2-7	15	CASSERRDNSYEQYF	TGCGCCAGCAGCGAACGCAGGGACAACTCCTACGAGCAGTACTTC
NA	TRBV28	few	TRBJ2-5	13	CASTPMPTGSQYF	TGTGCCAGCACCCCGATGCCCACCGGGTCCCAGTACTTC
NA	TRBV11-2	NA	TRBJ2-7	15	CASSFSPRGAGEQYF	TGTGCCAGCAGCTTCTCCCCCAGGGGTGCAGGCGAGCAGTACTTC
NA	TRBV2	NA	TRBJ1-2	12	CASSAEGSPATF	TGTGCCAGCAGTGCGGAGGGGTCTCCAGCAACCTTC